Each of the 28 T cell receptor beta chains below was sequenced from the same sample in a study of cytomegalovirus exposure and HLA in healthy donors. Amplification used 60 Vbeta primers and 13 Jbeta primers. Sequenced by immunoSEQ multiplex PCR; TCRdb stores in-frame clones only, minus some. The data show roughly 120,000 clones, roughly 80% seen once. The specimen was PBMCs. The receptor source for this set is a male donor in good health and CMV-seropositive.

V usage is TRBV29-1 and J usage is TRBJ2-2, with 8 bases that match TRBD2. Germline values: CDR1 SQVTM, CDR2 ANQGSEA. This CDR3 has 12 amino acids. After removal of 8 bases from V and 6 bases from J, the junction contained 5 bases not matched to a gene. The CDR3 loop reads CSTLAGSGELFF. In nucleotides, the CDR3 is TGCAGCACCTTAGCGGGATCCGGGGAGCTGTTTTTT.

This clone appeared once. V usage is TRBV7-8 and J usage is TRBJ2-5; tentative D call: TRBD1 (5 bases). Germline V lookup: CDR1 SGHVS, CDR2 FQNEAQ. V was shortened by 5 bases and J by 5 bases, with 18 bases between the two germline ends. The CDR3 has 15 amino acids. CDR3 residues: CASSPTRTQGETQYF. As DNA, the CDR3 is TGTGCCAGCAGCCCAACCCGCACTCAGGGCGAGACCCAGTACTTC.

The chain links TRBV5-5 to TRBJ1-2; D unclear. Germline assignment: CDR1 SGHKS and CDR2 YYEKEE (reference sequence). Trimming cost V 4 bases and J 4 bases, with 11 bases left between them. CDR3 size: 13 residues. The DNA for the CDR3 is TGTGCCAGCAGCGAAGCCAGGATCTATGGCTACACCTTC. This codes for CASSEARIYGYTF. Complete variable domain (other parts from reference TRBV5-5 and TRBJ1-2): DAGVTQSPTHLIKTRGQQVTLRCSPISGHKSVSWYQQVLGQGPQFIFQYYEKEERGRGNFPDRFSARQFPNYSSELNVNALLLGDSALYLCASSEARIYGYTFGSGTRLTVV.

In nucleotides, the CDR3 is TGTGCCTGGAGAGCACCGCCTGGAAGCGGGAGAACAGATACGCAGTATTTT. Its translation is CAWRAPPGSGRTDTQYF. The V gene is TRBV30, the J gene TRBJ2-3, with TRBD2 identical over 8 bases. There are 17 residues in the CDR3. V shed 3 bases, J shed 3 bases, and the junction held 14 bases outside the gene matches. Germline-derived CDR1 and CDR2 are GTSNPN and SVGIG (reference sequence).

This clone was seen just once. This chain connects TRBV9 to TRBJ2-1; TRBD2 agrees at 8 bases. Germline CDR1 reads SGDLS; CDR2 reads YYNGEE. This CDR3 contains 18 residues. The trim removed 4 bases at V and 10 bases at J, leaving 22 bases unmatched. CDR3 amino acids: CASSPQWASGYSKGEQFF. CDR3 nucleotides: TGTGCCAGCAGCCCCCAGTGGGCTAGCGGGTATTCAAAAGGGGAGCAGTTCTTC.

The rearrangement joins TRBV11-2 to TRBJ2-2; the D is unclear. The CDR3 loop spans 15 amino acids. Trimming took 3 bases from V and 6 from J, leaving 14 bases between them. Per germline, CDR1 SGHAT and CDR2 FQNNGV. The CDR3 sequence: CASSFRKLGAGELFF. In nucleotides, the CDR3 is TGTGCCAGCAGCTTTCGCAAGTTGGGCGCCGGGGAGCTGTTTTTT.

This chain uses TRBV19 with TRBJ2-3, with unresolved D. CDR3 length: 13 residues. Germline loops: CDR1 LNHDA, CDR2 SQIVND (reference sequence). V was trimmed by 10 bases and J by 1 base, leaving 12 bases between them. In nucleotides, the CDR3 is TGTGCCACCAGGCCAACGGGCACAGATACGCAGTATTTT. It encodes CATRPTGTDTQYF.

The J gene is TRBJ1-2, the V gene TRBV6-1, with a possible D match to TRBD1 (6 bases). Trimming took off 4 bases at V and 4 bases at J, with 19 bases between the two ends. The germline V gene encodes CDR1 MNHNS and CDR2 SASEGT. The CDR3 is 16 residues long. The CDR3 here is CASSAQFLQGFYGYTF. CDR3 nucleotide sequence: TGTGCCAGCAGTGCGCAATTTCTACAGGGCTTCTATGGCTACACCTTC.

The V call is TRBV15, the J call TRBJ2-7, with TRBD1 matching over 8 bases. The CDR3 covers 15 residues. Per the germline V gene, CDR1 is LNHNV and CDR2 is YYDKDF (reference sequence). V lost 2 bases and J lost 0; bases outside the gene matches: 3. For the CDR3, the DNA is TGTGCCACCAGCAGATGGACAGGGTCCTCCTACGAGCAGTACTTC. Residues: CATSRWTGSSYEQYF.

The CDR3 loop is CASSQDGGTGWNTGELFF. The CDR3 DNA is TGCGCCAGCAGCCAAGATGGGGGGACAGGGTGGAACACCGGGGAGCTGTTTTTT. V and J are TRBV4-3 and TRBJ2-2; TRBD1 matches at 9 bases. CDR1 and CDR2 (germline): LGHNA, YSLEER. The CDR3 is 18 residues long. V was pared by 0 bases and J by 1 base, with 6 bases of the junction left unmatched.

The chain couples TRBV5-4 to TRBJ2-6; D might be TRBD1 (6 bases). V dropped 3 bases and J dropped 0 bases, with 13 bases sitting between them. Germline loops: CDR1 SGHNT, CDR2 YYREEE (reference sequence). This CDR3 region has 17 residues. Here the CDR3 DNA reads TGTGCCAGCAGCTCTGGACAGCCGAACTCTGGGGCCAACGTCCTGACTTTC. Encoded protein: CASSSGQPNSGANVLTF.

The chain employs TRBV15 and TRBJ2-7; no definite D call. Germline V gene data show CDR1 as LNHNV and CDR2 as YYDKDF (reference sequence). V was shortened by 1 base and J by 3 bases, with 13 bases between the two germline ends. There are 15 residues in the CDR3. In DNA, the CDR3 is TGTGCCACCAGCAGAGGGGCAGTCAAAGGCTACGAGCAGTACTTC. This codes for CATSRGAVKGYEQYF.

The sample holds a few counts of this clone. J is TRBJ2-7 and V is TRBV7-3; the D gene is possibly TRBD2 (5 bases). The germline V gene encodes CDR1 SGHTA and CDR2 FQGTGA. The CDR3 is 15 residues long. V lost 5 bases and J lost 3, with 17 bases in between. CDR3 protein: CASSPSTGSGYEQYF. CDR3 coding DNA: TGTGCCAGCAGCCCTTCCACGGGGTCGGGCTACGAGCAGTACTTC.

The rearrangement links TRBV7-2 to TRBJ1-5, with D tentatively TRBD1 (5 bases). The V end was cut by 5 bases, the J end by 0 bases, with 17 bases between. The germline gives CDR1 SGHTA, CDR2 FQGNSA. The length of the CDR3 is 17 residues. The CDR3, as DNA: TGTGCCAGCAGCCCACCTGGGGCAGGCGTTAGCAATCAGCCCCAGCATTTT. It codes for CASSPPGAGVSNQPQHF.

Notes on this clone: Relative to the germline gene, one junction end is altered; a read error may explain this. The chain carries TRBV5-6 and TRBJ2-1; no definite D call. The CDR3 contains 11 residues. Germline CDR1 is SGHDT and CDR2 is YYEEEE. The CDR3 DNA sequence: TGTGCCGGCAGCTTCGTCAATGAGCAGTTCTTC. Protein product: CAGSFVNEQFF.

About this clone itself: At one end, the junction sequence differs from germline, possibly due to a read error. The chain has TRBV7-9 and TRBJ2-1; TRBD2 agrees at 10 bases. The germline V gene encodes CDR1 SEHNR and CDR2 FQNEAQ (reference sequence). This CDR3 spans 16 amino acids. CDR3 loop: CSSSSDSSGSINEQFF. DNA for the CDR3: TGTTCCAGCAGCTCCGATTCTAGCGGGAGCATCAATGAGCAGTTCTTC.

About this clone: An end of the junction differs from the germline gene, which may be a read error. The gene calls are TRBV7-9 and TRBJ2-5, with 14 positions matching TRBD2. The J call is uncertain, as TRBJ2-7 better fits the DNA end. Germline assignment: CDR1 SEHNR and CDR2 FQNEAQ (reference sequence). This CDR3 is 17 amino acids long. The CDR3 nucleotides are TGTTCCAGCAGCTACCGACTAGCGGGAGGGCGTCGGTACGAGCAGTACTTC. Translating it yields CSSSYRLAGGRRYEQYF.

The chain carries TRBV9 and TRBJ2-5, with TRBD2 matching over 7 bases. CDR1 is SGDLS and CDR2 is YYNGEE in the germline V gene. This CDR3 has 17 amino acids. V lost 0 bases to trimming and J lost 5 bases; unmatched junction nucleotides: 13. CDR3 DNA: TGTGCCAGCAGCGTAGGAATCGGTGCGGGAGTGGGTGAGACCCAGTACTTC. Translation: CASSVGIGAGVGETQYF.

This sequence joins TRBV7-3 and TRBJ2-7; TRBD1 matches at 10 bases. J was trimmed by 3 bases and V by 4 bases; bases with no gene match: 6. The CDR3 length is 15 residues. Germline CDR1 is SGHTA and CDR2 is FQGTGA. The CDR3 DNA reads TGTGCCAGCAGCTCGGGGACAGGGGAACGCTACGAGCAGTACTTC. It translates to CASSSGTGERYEQYF.

The chain is built from TRBV4-3 and TRBJ2-1; 7 bases align to TRBD2. Germline V gives CDR1 LGHNA, CDR2 YSLEER. This CDR3 comprises 18 residues. Unmatched junction bases numbered 14, after V lost 1 base and J lost 5 bases. The CDR3 protein is CASSQGTGAGELDNEQFF. The DNA of the CDR3 is TGCGCCAGCAGCCAAGGAACGGGTGCGGGAGAGTTGGACAATGAGCAGTTCTTC.

This chain connects TRBV6-9 to TRBJ2-7, with a weak D call TRBD1 (6 bases). V shed 5 bases and J shed 6 bases, with 11 bases lying between them. The CDR3 runs to 12 residues. The germline gives CDR1 MNHGY, CDR2 SVAAGI. The CDR3 DNA is TGTGCCAGCAGTCGACAGGATTTCGAGCAGTACTTC. Protein sequence: CASSRQDFEQYF.

The V gene is TRBV4-2, the J gene TRBJ1-1; a weak D match, TRBD1 (6 bases). The CDR3 runs to 17 residues. The germline V and J ends were trimmed by 5 bases and 0 bases, with 19 bases remaining between them. Germline V CDR1 and CDR2: LGHNA, YNFKEQ. The CDR3 region is CASSSRGGAIMNTEAFF. The CDR3 nucleotides read TGTGCCAGCAGCTCGCGAGGGGGTGCCATAATGAACACTGAAGCTTTCTTT.

The rearrangement links TRBV27 to TRBJ2-7; 15 bases fit TRBD2. The V gene end was trimmed by 7 bases and the J gene end by 4 bases; junction bases not matched to a gene: 2. CDR1 is MNHEY and CDR2 is SMNVEV in the germline V gene (reference sequence). The CDR3 sequence is 14 residues long. This CDR3 is CASTGLAGGYEQYF. DNA for the CDR3: TGTGCCAGCACCGGACTAGCGGGAGGGTACGAGCAGTACTTC.

The sample holds a few counts of this clone. The chain links TRBV28 to TRBJ2-5; D gene uncertain. V was clipped by 3 bases and J by 1 base, with 12 bases between them. The germline V gene encodes CDR1 MDHEN and CDR2 SYDVKM. The CDR3 extends over 15 amino acids. This CDR3 reads CASSFMGAIQETQYF. Here the CDR3 DNA reads TGTGCCAGCAGTTTTATGGGCGCCATCCAAGAGACCCAGTACTTC.

This clone was detected once. Other DNA sequences in the sample encode the same CDR3. CDR3 loop: CASSPDRGVYEQYF. The DNA for the CDR3 is TGTGCCAGCAGCCCTGACAGGGGGGTCTACGAGCAGTACTTC. The genes are TRBV7-2 and TRBJ2-7; 9 nucleotides line up with TRBD1. Germline V lookup: CDR1 SGHTA, CDR2 FQGNSA. The CDR3 contains 14 residues. J was trimmed by 3 bases and V by 5 bases; bases with no gene match: 5.

This clone was observed a handful of times. The genes are TRBV2 and TRBJ1-5; TRBD1 agrees at 7 bases. This CDR3 region has 16 residues. Germline V gene data show CDR1 as SNHLY and CDR2 as FYNNEI. Trimming at V came to 4 bases and at J to 0 bases, leaving 6 bases not matched to a gene. DNA for the CDR3: TGTGCCAGCAGTGGACAGGGACAACGTAGCAATCAGCCCCAGCATTTT. It translates to CASSGQGQRSNQPQHF.

The J gene is TRBJ1-2, the V gene TRBV25-1, with unresolved D. CDR1 MGHDK and CDR2 SYGVNS come from the germline V gene. Deletions cut 7 bases from V and 0 bases from J, with 9 bases between. The CDR3 runs 13 residues. This chain's CDR3 is CASNSDTNYGYTF. The DNA for the CDR3 is TGTGCCAGCAATTCAGATACTAACTATGGCTACACCTTC.

This clone was seen a single time. The chain combines TRBV9 with TRBJ2-1, with 8 bases identical to TRBD2. The length of the CDR3 is 19 residues. Germline values: CDR1 SGDLS, CDR2 YYNGEE. The J segment lost 1 base and the V segment lost 0 bases, leaving 12 bases of the junction unmatched. The CDR3: CASSVGDGLAGSSYNEQFF. The CDR3 coding sequence is TGTGCCAGCAGCGTAGGGGATGGGTTAGCGGGATCGTCCTACAATGAGCAGTTCTTC.